The 16 T cell receptor beta chains presented below share a single source sample, sequenced in a study of T cell repertoires in cytomegalovirus infection. Via MiXCR, TCRdb re-called the reads, giving one row per CDR3 protein. This sample has approximately 590,000 distinct CDR3 sequences, with 35% to 50% found just once. For these TCRs, the target antigens are not known. The input for sequencing was cultured PBMCs, taken from culture after CMV antigen stimulation. The receptor set was obtained from a human donor in good health (CMV status not recorded). Some clones in this sample may be carry-over from other donors' samples.

J is TRBJ2-2 and V is TRBV12-3 or TRBV12-4, with 11 bases fitting TRBD1. Trimming cost V 6 bases and J 1 base; bases outside gene matches: 7. This CDR3 has 17 residues. The CDR3 sequence: CASSPRTGGKNTGELFF. CDR3 DNA: TGTGCCAGCAGCCCAAGGACAGGGGGCAAGAACACCGGGGAGCTGTTTTTT.

This clonotype was seen more than once but under ten times. V gene TRBV6-5 combines with J gene TRBJ2-3; no reliable D call. V dropped 1 base and J dropped 0 bases, with 8 bases sitting between them. Germline CDR1 and CDR2: MNHEY and SVGAGI. The CDR3 loop spans 15 amino acids. The CDR3 sequence: CASSYLLTSTDTQYF. The CDR3 DNA is TGTGCCAGCAGTTACTTACTTACTAGCACAGATACGCAGTATTTT.

This clonotype was seen more than once but under ten times. J is TRBJ1-6 and V is TRBV11-2; D is unresolved. CDR3 length: 15 amino acids. V shed 5 bases and J shed 4 bases, with 12 bases lying between them. Germline V lookup: CDR1 SGHAT, CDR2 FQNNGV. The CDR3 region has the DNA TGTGCCAGCAGCCCCCGGAAATTGTATAATTCACCCCTCCACTTT. This encodes CASSPRKLYNSPLHF.

The chain is built from TRBV7-8 and TRBJ2-5, with unresolved D. Between the trimmed V and J ends, which lost 5 bases and 3 bases, there was a span of 10 bases. This CDR3 has 13 amino acids. The germline CDR1 and CDR2 sequences are SGHVS and FQNEAQ. This CDR3 reads CASSQYKEETQYF. The DNA of the CDR3 is TGTGCCAGCAGCCAGTATAAAGAAGAGACCCAGTACTTC.

About this clonotype: The missing conserved phenylalanine or tryptophan at the end of this CDR3 makes a read error likely. V usage is TRBV12-3 or TRBV12-4 and J usage is TRBJ2-1; D is unresolved. V was trimmed by 3 bases and J by 6 bases, leaving 3 bases between them. This CDR3 has 11 residues. The CDR3 loop reads CASSLANEQFL. The DNA of the CDR3 is TGTGCCAGCAGTTTGGCCAATGAGCAGTTCTTA.

This clonotype was counted between two and nine times. The J gene is TRBJ2-5, the V gene TRBV6-2 or TRBV6-3; 8 nucleotides align to TRBD2. Losses at the gene ends were 5 bases for V and 4 bases for J; bases not matched to a gene: 9. Germline CDR1 and CDR2: MNHEY and SVGEGT. This CDR3 contains 15 residues. The CDR3 sequence: CASSKFSGRLETQYF. The CDR3 nucleotides are TGTGCCAGCAGTAAGTTCAGCGGGAGACTAGAGACCCAGTACTTC.

The chain is built from TRBV12-3 or TRBV12-4 and TRBJ1-2; D might be TRBD1 (6 bases). The V gene lost 7 bases and the J gene lost 4 bases, with 19 bases spanning the gap. There are 15 residues in the CDR3. For the CDR3, the DNA is TGTGCCAGCACCTTGGGGGGGGCGCAGGGCTATGGCTACACCTTC. Its protein is CASTLGGAQGYGYTF.

Comment on this clonotype: A read error may explain this, as a much larger clone is one base away. The chain links TRBV7-8 to TRBJ2-1, with 10 bases aligning to TRBD1. CDR3 length: 21 amino acids. CDR1 is SGHVS and CDR2 is FQNEAQ in the germline V gene. CDR3 protein: CVSRRKFLGQGQQRDKYEQFF. CDR3 nucleotides: TGTGTCAGCAGACGCAAGTTCTTGGGACAGGGGCAACAGCGGGATAAGTATGAGCAGTTCTTC.

This clonotype was counted only a few times. This chain joins TRBV6-6 and TRBJ1-3, with TRBD1 matching over 10 bases. The length of the CDR3 is 17 residues. The V gene's germline CDR1 is MNHNY and CDR2 SVGAGI (reference sequence). V shed 5 bases, J shed 3 bases, and the junction held 10 bases outside the gene matches. The CDR3 loop reads CASSRGSWTGGGNTIYF. In DNA, the CDR3 is TGTGCCAGCAGTCGAGGCAGTTGGACAGGGGGTGGAAACACCATATATTTT.

This clonotype was seen only a few times. J is TRBJ1-5 and V is TRBV28; D gene ambiguous. In germline, CDR1 is MDHEN, CDR2 SYDVKM. The CDR3 extends over 15 amino acids. V lost 3 bases and J 2 bases, leaving 11 bases between the germline ends. The chain's CDR3 is CASSFRGGGNQPQHF. The CDR3 DNA reads TGTGCCAGCAGTTTTCGCGGCGGAGGCAATCAGCCCCAGCATTTT.

V and J are TRBV6-2 or TRBV6-3 and TRBJ2-2, with D maybe TRBD2 (6 bases). V lost 0 bases, J lost 5 bases, and 13 bases lay in between. There are 16 residues in the CDR3. The germline V gene has CDR1 MNHEY and CDR2 SVGEGT. CDR3 sequence (DNA): TGTGCCAGCAGTTACTCGGGGACTTATTCTACCGGGGAGCTGTTTTTT. Residues: CASSYSGTYSTGELFF.

In DNA form, the CDR3 reads TGTGCCAGCAGCCGTGACAGCAAAGCTTTCTTT. Translation: CASSRDSKAFF. The V gene is TRBV6-6, the J gene TRBJ1-1; TRBD1 is a possible D gene (5 bases). Between the trimmed V and J ends, which lost 6 bases and 9 bases, there was a span of 11 bases. The CDR3 runs to 11 residues. Germline CDR1 reads MNHNY; CDR2 reads SVGAGI (reference sequence).

The chain uses TRBV12-3 or TRBV12-4 and TRBJ2-1; 8 nucleotides align to TRBD2. This CDR3 has 17 residues. The junction had 12 bases not matched to a gene; V was cut back by 4 bases and J by 4 bases. CDR3 in amino acids: CASSSFGVAGFYNEQFF. The CDR3 coding sequence is TGTGCCAGCAGTTCCTTTGGGGTAGCGGGATTTTACAATGAGCAGTTCTTC.

The CDR3 DNA follows: TGTGCCAGCAGCACCGAGGACGTCCAGCCCCAGCATTTT. Translated: CASSTEDVQPQHF. The genes are TRBV7-9 and TRBJ1-5; D ambiguous. This CDR3 is 13 amino acids long. CDR1 is SEHNR, CDR2 FQNEAQ, per germline (reference sequence). Trimming shortened V by 5 bases and J by 7 bases, and 12 bases separated the two germline ends.

This rearrangement joins TRBV10-3 to TRBJ2-5; D gene unclear. Deletions cut 0 bases from V and 5 bases from J, with 7 bases between. Germline values: CDR1 ENHRY, CDR2 SYGVKD. This CDR3 is 13 amino acids long. DNA for the CDR3: TGTGCCATCAGTGAGTCGAACGGGGAGACCCAGTACTTC. Protein: CAISESNGETQYF.

V and J are TRBV7-2 and TRBJ2-5, with TRBD2 matching 11 bases. CDR1 is SGHTA, CDR2 FQGNSA, per germline. CDR3 length: 16 amino acids. V trimming: 3 bases; J trimming: 2 bases; junction bases outside the gene matches: 5. DNA of the CDR3: TGTGCCAGCAGCTTTCGGACTAGCGGGCTACAAGAGACCCAGTACTTC. Translated, it gives CASSFRTSGLQETQYF.